The clone carrying this T cell receptor (beta chain) was counted at least ten times. Antigen specificity is unknown. Gene names and germline match the mouse. The CDR3 extends 4 residues past the end of the read, so its final part is completed from the germline J gene. Time point defined: mouse skin 6 weeks after grafting, around onset of hair loss. This specimen comes from a study of CD8+ T cells in alopecia areata. In the study overall: Female C3H/HeJ mice aged about 6-10 weeks were given skin from C3H/HeJ graft donors, 6-12 months old, that had spontaneous alopecia. Whole-study findings and limits: Higher clonality and more expanded CD8+ clones appeared in lesional than normal scalp.

In each case, RNA was isolated and then reverse transcribed into cDNA as the sequencing template. The data were produced by immunoSEQ multiplex PCR, yet TCRdb's version contains in-frame clones alone and is incomplete. This repertoire holds approximately 5,400 clones, and none appear only once. CDR1 LGHNA and CDR2 YNLKQL come from the germline V gene (reference sequence). This CDR3 has 15 amino acids. The V end lost 2 bases, the J end lost 1 base, and 9 bases lay between the germline ends. This rearrangement joins TRBV5 to TRBJ2-1; maybe TRBD2 (7 bases). This receptor was identified in a C3H/HeJ mouse with alopecia areata. This mouse strain has H2-k as its MHC haplotype. The sequenced sample was skin, obtained at week 6. CDR3 DNA, as far as it was read: TGTGCCAGCAGCCAACTGGGGGCGAACTATGCT. It is translated as CASSQLGANYA. The CDR3 in full is CASSQLGANYAEQFF.